A single T cell receptor beta chain is shown here with its context. Its target is unknown. Germline CDR1 is MNHNY and CDR2 is SVGAGI (reference sequence). With 6 bases clipped from V and 4 bases from J, the junction kept 11 bases outside the gene matches. This CDR3 contains 15 residues. 13 Jbeta primers and 60 Vbeta primers were used for the PCR. Clones were sequenced by immunoSEQ multiplex PCR, and TCRdb holds only the in-frame ones, with some missing. The sample yields around 150,000 clones, 70% to 90% seen once. This sample is drawn from a study of cytomegalovirus exposure and HLA in healthy donors. Study results and limitations: In vitro, a few CMV-associated chains proved specific for CMV antigens. Cytomegalovirus association was assigned to about 180 TCR beta chains.

Material for sequencing was PBMCs. The V gene is TRBV6-6, the J gene TRBJ1-2; TRBD1 aligns across 7 bases. This sequence originates from a young man in good health and CMV-seropositive. The CDR3 nucleotides read TGTGCCAGCAGCCTAACCGCGACAGGGATCTATGGCTACACCTTC. This encodes CASSLTATGIYGYTF.